Listed below are T cell receptor beta chains from one sample, sequenced in a study of blood T cell repertoires in COVID-19. Method: immunoSEQ multiplex PCR; TCRdb's copy keeps in-frame clones and lacks some. The repertoire holds around 140,000 clones, with approximately 80% as singletons. Sequencing input: peripheral blood. These receptors all stem from a man between 65 and 85 years old who had recovered from COVID-19. CDR3s include the opening cysteine and the closing phenylalanine or tryptophan. D genes are given only for firm matches.

cdr3_aa d_call v_call
CASSLSGTGINSPLHF TRBD1 TRBV7-9
CASSSRLWTDTQYF . TRBV5-4
CASSQSGGSACEQYF . TRBV23-1
CASSLRGLANTGELFF . TRBV7-2
CASSRTSGGRVEQYF TRBD2 TRBV27
CASSLSGSYNEQFF . TRBV2
CASSLTGTGERTGELFF TRBD1 TRBV18
CASSPFDGGTQYF . TRBV14
CASSHPAGADEQFF . TRBV4-1
CASSFRDSPLHF . TRBV12-3/TRBV12-4
CSAELPSYEQYF . TRBV29-1
CASSPRPGTGIGYTF TRBD1 TRBV9
CASSPSDRAGEAFF TRBD1 TRBV9
CASVSNRDSYNEQFF TRBD1 TRBV19
CSVKGQGHNEQFF TRBD1 TRBV29-1
CASSFKGTNYNEQFF TRBD2 TRBV3-1/TRBV3-2
CASIDMGASARNTIYF . TRBV19
CAWSGTGVEKLFF TRBD1 TRBV30
CASSLRGASHGETQYF . TRBV3-1/TRBV3-2
CASSLWLAGEGTGELFF TRBD2 TRBV11-2
CASSRFSGGPGHEQYF TRBD1 TRBV9
CASSVFSGLAGSSAFF TRBD2 TRBV7-9